This TCR beta chain was retrieved from a study of blood T cell repertoires in COVID-19. Study-wide background: Material from acute and convalescent COVID-19 was sourced from the United States, Italy and Spain. PBMCs, B-cell-depleted T cells, or T cells were the source of the cDNA or gDNA that made up the material.

Original processing notes: Reference gene primer amplification gave nucleated cell count estimates. Produced via immunoSEQ multiplex PCR; TCRdb's table is partial and in-frame only. The V and J calls and clone size are taken from that table; D and trimming were inferred from the DNA. Of 200,000 to 250,000 clones in the sample, about nine tenths are singletons; the top ten hold roughly 4.2%. This receptor was obtained from a man in his forties or fifties with acute or convalescent COVID-19. The sequencing input was peripheral blood.

CDR3 DNA sequence: TGTGCCAGCAGCGTAGCAGGCACCCACTTCTATGGCTACACCTTC. This gives the protein CASSVAGTHFYGYTF. V gene TRBV9 combines with J gene TRBJ1-2; D is unresolved. The V and J ends lost 0 bases and 4 bases respectively, with 13 bases between them. CDR1 and CDR2 from the germline V gene are SGDLS and YYNGEE. The CDR3 runs 15 residues.